Below, one T cell receptor (beta chain) is given with its context. Its target is not known. This record belongs to a study of blood T cells in healthy people across ages. Points from the study as a whole: Percentage of naive T cells showed a strong correlation with TCR beta diversity.

Next came a second PCR, run for about 6 to 11 cycles, which used a sample-barcoded 5' primer along with a J-beta primer mix. Each CDR3 protein is one row after TCRdb ran MiXCR on the 5' RACE reads. The sample has fewer than 650,000 distinct CDR3 sequences; over 25% are singletons. Germline CDR1 and CDR2: SNHLY and FYNNEI. The CDR3 is 14 amino acids. The trim removed 6 bases at V and 4 bases at J, leaving 5 bases unmatched. The same data also contributed to another study, on T cells of mothers and their children.

Sequenced material: blood. This receptor was identified in a boy aged 2 to 9 in good health. The gene calls are TRBV2 and TRBJ1-4; 7 positions match TRBD1. The CDR3 region is CASRGGLGNEKLFF. CDR3 nucleotide sequence: TGTGCCAGCAGAGGGGGCCTAGGTAATGAAAAACTGTTTTTT.